The TCR beta chain described here comes from a study of sequential checkpoint blockade in melanoma. Looking at the study overall: Arm A got nivolumab then ipilimumab; arm B the reverse, 1:1. After both sequences, patients received maintenance nivolumab.

This clone has only one observation. V was shortened by 0 bases and J by 0 bases, with 8 bases between the two germline ends. The CDR3 totals 15 residues. Germline V CDR1 and CDR2: LGHNA, YSLEER. Noted treatment: randomized to nivolumab then ipilimumab (arm A) or the reverse (arm B). DNA-damaging chemotherapy had not been given to any patient beforehand. From thawed PBMCs, live CD3+CD8+ cells negative for CD19 and CD56 were sorted. Using immunoSEQ multiplex PCR, the repertoire was profiled, and TCRdb retains in-frame clones only, with some absent. The sample holds under 25,000 clones, roughly 73% seen once.

The chain combines TRBV4-3 with TRBJ2-5; the D gene is possibly TRBD2 (6 bases). The TCR sequence derives from a human donor with melanoma. The specimen was CD8+ T cells sorted from blood (inferred from file names), collected from a patient given nivolumab and ipilimumab in sequence. The CDR3 spells CASSQDWGDQETQYF. Written as DNA, the CDR3 is TGCGCCAGCAGCCAAGATTGGGGGGACCAAGAGACCCAGTACTTC.